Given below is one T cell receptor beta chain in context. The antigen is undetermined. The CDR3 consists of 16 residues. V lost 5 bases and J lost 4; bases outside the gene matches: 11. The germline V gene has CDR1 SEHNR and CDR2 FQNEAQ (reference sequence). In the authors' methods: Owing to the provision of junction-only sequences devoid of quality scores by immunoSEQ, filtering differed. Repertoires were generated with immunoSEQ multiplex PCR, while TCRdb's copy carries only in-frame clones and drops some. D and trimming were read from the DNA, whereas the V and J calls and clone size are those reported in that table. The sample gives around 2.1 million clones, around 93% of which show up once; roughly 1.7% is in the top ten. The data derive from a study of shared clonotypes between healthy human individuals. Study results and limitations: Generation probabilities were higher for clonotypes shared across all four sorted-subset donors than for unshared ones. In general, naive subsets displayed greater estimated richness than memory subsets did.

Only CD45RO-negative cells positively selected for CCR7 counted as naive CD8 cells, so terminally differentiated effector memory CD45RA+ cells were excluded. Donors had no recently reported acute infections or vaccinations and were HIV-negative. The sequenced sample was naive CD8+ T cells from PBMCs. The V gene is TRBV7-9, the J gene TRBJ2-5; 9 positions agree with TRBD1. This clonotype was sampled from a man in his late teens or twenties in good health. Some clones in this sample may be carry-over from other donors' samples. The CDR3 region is CASSIPQGASGETQYF. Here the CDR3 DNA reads TGTGCCAGCAGCATCCCACAGGGGGCGTCGGGAGAGACCCAGTACTTC.